This T cell receptor beta chain was captured in a study of human T cells and chemical hapten exposure. Findings and limits, study-wide: DPC sensitization did not alter TCRs above 1 in 1000 frequency.

Blood, whole and unfractionated, served as the source for total RNA extraction. A single record per CDR3 protein comes from TCRdb applying MiXCR to the 5' RACE reads. The sample carries approximately 110,000 distinct CDR3 sequences, approximately 20% recorded once. This clonotype was picked up a small number of times. What it recognizes is unknown. The germline V gene has CDR1 KGHSH and CDR2 LQKENI. The CDR3 sequence is 12 residues long. Trimming stripped 0 bases from V and 4 bases from J, with 3 bases between. This chain joins TRBV18 and TRBJ2-5; no definite D call. The sequence was collected from a human donor in good health. The CDR3 region is CASSPPGETQYF. The CDR3 nucleotides are TGTGCCAGCTCACCACCAGGAGAGACCCAGTACTTC.